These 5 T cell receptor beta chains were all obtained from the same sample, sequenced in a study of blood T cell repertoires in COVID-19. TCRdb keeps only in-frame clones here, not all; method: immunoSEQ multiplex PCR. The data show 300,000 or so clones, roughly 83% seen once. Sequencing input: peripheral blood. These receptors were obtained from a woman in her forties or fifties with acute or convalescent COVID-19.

The CDR3 coding sequence is TGTGCCAGCAGGGGGGGTAAGCGGGAGTACCAAGAGACCCAGTACTTC. This encodes CASRGGKREYQETQYF. J is TRBJ2-5 and V is TRBV6-4; the match to TRBD2 covers 8 bases. The CDR3 contains 16 residues. The V segment lost 6 bases and the J segment 0 bases; nucleotides outside the gene matches: 9. Germline CDR1 reads MRHNA; CDR2 reads SNTAGT.

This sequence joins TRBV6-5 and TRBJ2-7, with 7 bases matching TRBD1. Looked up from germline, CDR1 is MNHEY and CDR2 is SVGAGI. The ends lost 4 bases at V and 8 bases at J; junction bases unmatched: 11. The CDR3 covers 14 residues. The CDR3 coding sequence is TGTGCCAGCAGTTGGGGACAGACTAATGCCAAGCAGTACTTC. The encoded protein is CASSWGQTNAKQYF.

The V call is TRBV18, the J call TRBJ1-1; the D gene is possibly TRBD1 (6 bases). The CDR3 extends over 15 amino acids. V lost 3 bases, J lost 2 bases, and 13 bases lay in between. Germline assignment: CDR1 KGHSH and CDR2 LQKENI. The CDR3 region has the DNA TGTGCCAGCTCACCTTCCAGGGGCCTCAACACTGAAGCTTTCTTT. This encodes CASSPSRGLNTEAFF.

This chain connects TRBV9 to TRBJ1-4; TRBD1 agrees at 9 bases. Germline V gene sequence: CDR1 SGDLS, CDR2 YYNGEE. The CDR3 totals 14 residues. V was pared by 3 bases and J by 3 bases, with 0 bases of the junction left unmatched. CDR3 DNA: TGTGCCAGCAGCGGGGACAGGGCTAATGAAAAACTGTTTTTT. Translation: CASSGDRANEKLFF.

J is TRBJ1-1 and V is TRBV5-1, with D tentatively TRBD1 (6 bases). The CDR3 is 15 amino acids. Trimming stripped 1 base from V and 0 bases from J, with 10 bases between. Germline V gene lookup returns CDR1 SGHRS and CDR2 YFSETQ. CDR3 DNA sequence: TGCGCCAGCAGCTTGATGGGGGCTGTGAACACTGAAGCTTTCTTT. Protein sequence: CASSLMGAVNTEAFF.